This T cell receptor (beta chain) comes out of a study of cytomegalovirus exposure and HLA in healthy donors (dated by TCRdb to 2016 to 2017). About the study as a whole: A later analysis indicated that the 120 validation repertoires were generated on the platform also employed for the roughly 720 repertoires of the first cohort. Besides the first cohort of 500 to 700 subjects, a separate validation cohort made up of over a hundred different subjects was used. The study combined high-throughput TCR immunosequencing, statistical association of individual TCRs with disease status, and machine learning to predict cytomegalovirus infection status. The aim of the study was to test whether cataloging public T cell receptors could identify signatures of past pathogen exposure.

In the case of this clone: This clone's antigen is unknown. Per-nucleotide qualities are absent, and no much larger clonotype sits a single base away.

What the authors observed across the whole study: In vitro tests confirmed that a few of the cytomegalovirus-associated TCR beta chains recognize cytomegalovirus antigens. Across donors, most TCR sequences were observed very rarely, whereas some public TCRs were present in many individuals. A later analysis lacked HLA typing for the validation cohort, so it scored co-occurrence in that cohort across all 110 or so repertoires. In a later analysis, TCRs clustered in the first cohort were found to also tend to co-occur in the 130 or so validation repertoires, with 94% of cluster scores above 0. The authors suggested that the approach could potentially be extended to other disease states and immunological phenotypes. The study listed 150 to 200 TCR beta chains as associated with cytomegalovirus. Cytomegalovirus status was reported to be diagnosed by the classifier with high specificity and sensitivity in both the original and validation cohorts.

The method behind the library was the immunoSEQ multiplex PCR assay. Concerning the study's data processing: A statistical classification framework was built for diagnosing cytomegalovirus status from the catalog of TCR beta chain sequences. Held by TCRdb, this immuneACCESS table contains in-frame sequences only and omits some clones. Under half of the omission traces to an unresolved V gene where checked; the cause of the rest is unknown. The V and J calls and clone size are taken from that table; D and trimming were inferred from the DNA. Present in this sample are 300,000 to 450,000 clones, 86% of which were seen just once. 0.83% of the sample is taken by the ten largest. The donors were included in the validation cohort of over a hundred subjects, a group kept apart from the approximately 690-subject first cohort. The sequence was obtained from a woman aged 18-29 years in good health and CMV-seronegative. Sequencing was carried out using PBMCs.

The DNA sequence is given as TGTGCCAGCAGCCCTCGGGTAGGCGAGGGTCAGCCCCAGCATTTT. The resulting protein is CASSPRVGEGQPQHF. Recombination joined TRBV9 with TRBJ1-5; confidence is insufficient to name the D gene. The V end loses 4 bases and the J end loses 6 bases, and a stretch of 17 bases separates them. The CDR3, cysteine through phenylalanine, is 15 amino acids long. The retained sequence is limited to the CDR3, 45 bases, with the frame set at the first base. From the germline V gene, CDR1 is SGDLS and CDR2 is YYNGEE.